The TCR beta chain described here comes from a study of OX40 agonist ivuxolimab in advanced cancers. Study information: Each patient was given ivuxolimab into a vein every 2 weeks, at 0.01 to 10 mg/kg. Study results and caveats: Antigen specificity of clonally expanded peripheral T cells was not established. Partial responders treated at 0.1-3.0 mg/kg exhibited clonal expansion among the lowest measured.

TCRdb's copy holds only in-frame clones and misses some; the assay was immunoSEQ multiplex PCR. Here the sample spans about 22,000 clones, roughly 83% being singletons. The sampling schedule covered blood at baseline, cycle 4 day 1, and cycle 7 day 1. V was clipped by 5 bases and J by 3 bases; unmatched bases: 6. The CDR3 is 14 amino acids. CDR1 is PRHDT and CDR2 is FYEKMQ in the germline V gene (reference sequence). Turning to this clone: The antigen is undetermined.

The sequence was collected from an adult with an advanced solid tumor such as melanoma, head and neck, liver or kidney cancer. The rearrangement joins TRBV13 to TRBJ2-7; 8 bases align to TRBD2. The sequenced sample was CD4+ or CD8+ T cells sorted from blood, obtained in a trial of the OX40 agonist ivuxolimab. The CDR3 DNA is TGTGCCAGCAGCATAAGGACTAGCTTCTACGAGCAGTACTTC. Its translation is CASSIRTSFYEQYF. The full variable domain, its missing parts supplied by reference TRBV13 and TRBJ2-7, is AAGVIQSPRHLIKEKRETATLKCYPIPRHDTVYWYQQGPGQDPQFLISFYEKMQSDKGSIPDRFSAQQFSDYHSELNMSSLELGDSALYFCASSIRTSFYEQYFGPGTRLTVT.